Listed below are T cell receptor beta chains from one sample, sequenced in a study of blood T cell repertoires in COVID-19. Sequencing was performed with immunoSEQ multiplex PCR; in TCRdb, only in-frame clones are kept and a portion is missing. The sample has roughly 200,000 clones, about 80% seen once; the top ten hold about 1.5%. Sample: peripheral blood. These receptors originate from a human donor in a cohort sampled during active COVID-19. The CDR3 runs from the conserved cysteine through the conserved F or W. A D gene is named only where the DNA matches it firmly. Some rows mark clone size as missing; the rest say once, few, many or name a class of expanded clone.

d_call j_call clone_size v_call cdr3_aa cdr3_nt
NA TRBJ1-2 NA TRBV6-5 CASSSPAGGMNYGYTF TGTGCCAGCAGTTCCCCCGCGGGGGGGATGAACTATGGCTACACCTTC
NA TRBJ1-1 once TRBV28 CASSLSRNTEAFF TGTGCCAGCAGTTTATCCAGGAACACTGAAGCTTTCTTT
TRBD2 TRBJ2-5 NA TRBV7-9 CASSPYPGGEETQYF TGTGCCAGCAGTCCATACCCGGGAGGAGAAGAGACCCAGTACTTC
NA TRBJ1-6 NA TRBV7-9 CASSFGTLYNSPLHF TGTGCCAGCAGCTTTGGAACACTATATAATTCACCCCTCCACTTT
NA TRBJ1-1 NA TRBV4-3 CASSREVRGEKRTEAFF TGCGCCAGCAGCCGAGAAGTGCGGGGGGAAAAGCGCACTGAAGCTTTCTTT
NA TRBJ2-3 NA TRBV11-2 CASSSHSKLIDTQYF TGTGCCAGCAGCTCTCACTCGAAGTTGATAGATACGCAGTATTTT
NA TRBJ2-2 NA TRBV6-2/TRBV6-3 CASTPEALGTGELFF TGTGCCAGCACCCCGGAGGCGTTAGGCACCGGGGAGCTGTTTTTT
NA TRBJ1-1 NA TRBV3-1/TRBV3-2 CASSQGWAGGTEAFF TGTGCCAGCAGCCAAGGGTGGGCGGGGGGCACTGAAGCTTTCTTT
NA TRBJ1-2 once TRBV12-3/TRBV12-4 CASFRSGGYTF TGTGCCAGCTTCCGGTCGGGGGGCTACACCTTC
TRBD1 TRBJ1-2 NA TRBV6-5 CASRRTGGANGYTF TGTGCCAGCAGACGGACAGGGGGCGCGAATGGCTACACCTTC
NA TRBJ2-7 NA TRBV6-2/TRBV6-3 CASSYRRDGTYEQYF TGTGCCAGCAGTTACCGGCGGGACGGAACCTACGAGCAGTACTTC
NA TRBJ1-1 NA TRBV4-1 CASSQIMNTEAFF TGCGCCAGCAGCCAAATCATGAACACTGAAGCTTTCTTT
TRBD2 TRBJ2-1 few TRBV10-1 CASSAGLAGENEQFF TGCGCCAGCAGTGCAGGACTAGCGGGAGAAAATGAGCAGTTCTTC
NA TRBJ1-6 NA TRBV3-1/TRBV3-2 CASSRLGQRGPSPLHF TGTGCCAGCAGCCGATTAGGACAGCGGGGACCTTCACCCCTCCACTTT
TRBD1 TRBJ2-5 NA TRBV18 CASSPGDREETQYF TGTGCCAGCTCACCAGGCGACAGGGAAGAGACCCAGTACTTC
NA TRBJ1-2 NA TRBV6-1 CASSETPGVPYGYTF TGTGCCAGCAGTGAGACTCCGGGGGTGCCCTATGGCTACACCTTC
NA TRBJ1-1 NA TRBV3-1/TRBV3-2 CASSQSGRNTEAFF TGTGCCAGCAGCCAATCAGGTAGAAACACTGAAGCTTTCTTT
NA TRBJ1-1 NA TRBV21-1 CASSSPPQGSTEAFF TGTGCCAGCAGCTCCCCCCCTCAGGGGAGCACTGAAGCTTTCTTT
TRBD1 TRBJ1-4 few TRBV6-7 CASSYGGQGQGNEKLFF TGTGCCAGCAGTTACGGAGGACAGGGGCAGGGTAATGAAAAACTGTTTTTT
TRBD1 TRBJ1-1 NA TRBV4-1 CASSQEPGGLTEAFF TGCGCCAGCAGCCAAGAACCAGGGGGCCTCACTGAAGCTTTCTTT
TRBD1 TRBJ1-2 NA TRBV5-4 CASSLQGELGYGYTF TGTGCCAGCAGCTTACAGGGGGAGTTGGGCTATGGCTACACCTTC
TRBD2 TRBJ2-5 few TRBV6-5 CASSYSSGVQETQYF TGTGCCAGCAGTTACTCAAGCGGGGTTCAAGAGACCCAGTACTTC
NA TRBJ1-2 NA TRBV7-8 CASSYRQSANYGYTF TGTGCCAGCAGCTACCGACAGAGTGCTAACTATGGCTACACCTTC
TRBD1 TRBJ1-1 NA TRBV2 CASTKATGGLTEAFF TGTGCCAGCACTAAAGCGACAGGGGGCTTGACTGAAGCTTTCTTT
NA TRBJ1-5 NA TRBV27 CASSSGTGQPQHF TGTGCCAGCAGTTCAGGGACTGGTCAGCCCCAGCATTTT
TRBD2 TRBJ2-5 NA TRBV5-1 CASSLSVAGGRETQYF TGCGCCAGCAGCTTGAGCGTAGCGGGGGGTCGGGAGACCCAGTACTTC
NA TRBJ2-5 NA TRBV6-5 CASSYSMETQYF TGTGCCAGCAGTTACTCTATGGAGACCCAGTACTTC
TRBD1 TRBJ1-2 NA TRBV7-2 CASSPDRGGGYTF TGTGCCAGCAGCCCAGACAGGGGGGGTGGCTACACCTTC
NA TRBJ1-5 NA TRBV15 CATSRDPGGNQPQHF TGTGCCACCAGCAGAGATCCGGGGGGGAATCAGCCCCAGCATTTT
TRBD1 TRBJ1-1 NA TRBV6-1 CASSDRDRGTNTEAFF TGTGCCAGCAGTGACCGGGACAGGGGGACTAACACTGAAGCTTTCTTT
NA TRBJ2-7 NA TRBV24-1 CATSASGRGGYEQYF TGTGCCACCAGTGCCTCTGGGCGAGGAGGCTACGAGCAGTACTTC
NA TRBJ1-2 NA TRBV4-3 CASSQVGLWGYTF TGCGCCAGCAGCCAAGTGGGGCTTTGGGGCTACACCTTC
NA TRBJ2-3 NA TRBV11-1 CASSLGGDRTDTQYF TGTGCCAGCAGCTTAGGAGGAGACCGCACAGATACGCAGTATTTT
NA TRBJ1-4 NA TRBV18 CATRGDSNEKLFF TGTGCCACCCGTGGCGACTCTAATGAAAAACTGTTTTTT
NA TRBJ1-1 once TRBV7-8 CASSLGWQANTEAFF TGTGCCAGCAGCTTAGGGTGGCAGGCCAACACTGAAGCTTTCTTT
NA TRBJ1-2 NA TRBV15 CATSRDSLYGYTF TGTGCCACCAGCAGGGACAGCCTCTATGGCTACACCTTC
NA TRBJ2-7 NA TRBV6-4 CASSDSRSYEQYF TGTGCCAGCAGTGACTCACGGTCCTACGAGCAGTACTTC
TRBD1 TRBJ2-1 NA TRBV5-1 CASSFRTGEGNEQFF TGCGCCAGCAGCTTTAGGACAGGGGAAGGGAATGAGCAGTTCTTC
NA TRBJ2-1 NA TRBV5-1 CASSLGDSVTNEQFF TGCGCCAGCAGCTTGGGGGATAGCGTGACTAATGAGCAGTTCTTC
TRBD2 TRBJ2-1 NA TRBV11-2 CASSLDGLAGVGYNEQFF TGTGCCAGCAGCTTAGATGGCCTAGCGGGAGTAGGATACAATGAGCAGTTCTTC
TRBD1 TRBJ1-2 NA TRBV19 CASSIPGGINYGYTF TGTGCCAGTAGTATACCAGGGGGCATCAACTATGGCTACACCTTC
NA TRBJ2-2 NA TRBV5-6 CASSLSGVRTGELFF TGTGCCAGCAGCTTGTCGGGGGTTCGGACCGGGGAGCTGTTTTTT
TRBD2 TRBJ2-7 NA TRBV29-1 CSVIAGVHEQYF TGCAGCGTGATAGCGGGAGTCCACGAGCAGTACTTC
NA TRBJ1-1 NA TRBV19 CASNPGVNTEAFF TGTGCCAGTAACCCAGGGGTGAACACTGAAGCTTTCTTT
NA TRBJ2-1 NA TRBV11-2 CASSSGSAYNEQFF TGTGCCAGCAGCTCGGGGAGTGCCTACAATGAGCAGTTCTTC
NA TRBJ1-2 NA TRBV6-5 CASRWGLTYGYTF TGTGCCAGCAGGTGGGGACTGACCTATGGCTACACCTTC
TRBD1 TRBJ1-2 NA TRBV19 CASRAKDRVWYGYTF TGTGCCAGTAGGGCCAAGGACAGGGTGTGGTATGGCTACACCTTC
TRBD1 TRBJ2-7 few TRBV10-3 CAIGRTGVTNEQYF TGTGCCATCGGAAGGACAGGGGTTACGAACGAGCAGTACTTC
TRBD1 TRBJ2-7 few TRBV29-1 CSVEVQGDYEQYF TGCAGCGTTGAAGTACAGGGGGACTACGAGCAGTACTTC
TRBD1 TRBJ2-7 NA TRBV5-4 CASSSFGQGIHEQYF TGTGCCAGCAGCTCCTTCGGACAGGGGATACACGAGCAGTACTTC
TRBD1 TRBJ1-4 NA TRBV6-2/TRBV6-3 CASSYRDRGAANEKLFF TGTGCCAGCAGTTACCGGGACAGGGGTGCGGCTAATGAAAAACTGTTTTTT
TRBD1 TRBJ1-5 NA TRBV10-3 CAISRQGRWDQPQHF TGTGCCATCAGTCGACAGGGGCGGTGGGATCAGCCCCAGCATTTT
NA TRBJ1-1 NA TRBV29-1 CSVVRGSMNTEAFF TGCAGCGTTGTCAGGGGATCGATGAACACTGAAGCTTTCTTT
TRBD1 TRBJ1-2 NA TRBV7-9 CASSLPQGQGNYGYTF TGTGCCAGCAGCTTACCACAGGGACAGGGGAACTATGGCTACACCTTC
TRBD1 TRBJ1-3 once TRBV6-5 CASSITRGPGNTIYF TGTGCCAGCAGCATTACTAGGGGGCCTGGAAACACCATATATTTT
NA TRBJ2-5 NA TRBV27 CASSLGRWETQYF TGTGCCAGCAGTTTGGGGAGGTGGGAGACCCAGTACTTC
TRBD2 TRBJ2-7 once TRBV6-6 CASSSWPSGRVYEQYF TGTGCCAGCAGTTCCTGGCCTAGCGGGAGGGTATACGAGCAGTACTTC
TRBD1 TRBJ2-7 few TRBV19 CASRDRESYEQYF TGTGCCAGCCGGGACAGGGAGTCCTACGAGCAGTACTTC
NA TRBJ2-7 NA TRBV4-1 CASSQGPGLSYEQYF TGCGCCAGCAGCCAAGGCCCAGGGCTTTCCTACGAGCAGTACTTC